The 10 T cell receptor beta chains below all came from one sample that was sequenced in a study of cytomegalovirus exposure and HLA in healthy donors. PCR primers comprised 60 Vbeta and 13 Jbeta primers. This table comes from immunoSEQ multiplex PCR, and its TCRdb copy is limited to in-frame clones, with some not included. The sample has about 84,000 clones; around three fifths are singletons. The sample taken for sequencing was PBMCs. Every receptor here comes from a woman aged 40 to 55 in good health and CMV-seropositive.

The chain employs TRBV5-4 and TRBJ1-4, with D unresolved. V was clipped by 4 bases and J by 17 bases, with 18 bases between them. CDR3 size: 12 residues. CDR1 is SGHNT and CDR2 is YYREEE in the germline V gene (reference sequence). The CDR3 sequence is CASSTQGLDSFF. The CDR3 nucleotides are TGTGCCAGCAGCACCCAAGGATTGGACTCTTTTTTT.

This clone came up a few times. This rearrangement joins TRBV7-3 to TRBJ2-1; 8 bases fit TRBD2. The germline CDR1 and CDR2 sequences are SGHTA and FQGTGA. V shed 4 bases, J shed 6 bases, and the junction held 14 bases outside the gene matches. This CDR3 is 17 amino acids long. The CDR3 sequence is CASSSTGAGGVGNEQFF. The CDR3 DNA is TGTGCCAGCAGCTCGACCGGGGCGGGAGGAGTCGGCAATGAGCAGTTCTTC.

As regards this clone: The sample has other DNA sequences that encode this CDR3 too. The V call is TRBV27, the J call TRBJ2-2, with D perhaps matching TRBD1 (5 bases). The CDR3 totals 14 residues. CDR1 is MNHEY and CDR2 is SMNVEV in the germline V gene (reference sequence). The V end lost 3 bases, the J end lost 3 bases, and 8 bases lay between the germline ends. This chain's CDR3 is CASSFKGDTGELFF. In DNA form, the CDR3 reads TGTGCCAGCAGTTTTAAAGGGGACACCGGGGAGCTGTTTTTT.

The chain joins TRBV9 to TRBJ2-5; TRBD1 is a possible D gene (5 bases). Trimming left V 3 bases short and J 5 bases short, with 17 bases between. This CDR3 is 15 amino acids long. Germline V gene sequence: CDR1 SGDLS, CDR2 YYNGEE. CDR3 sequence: CASSAWGRGDETQYF. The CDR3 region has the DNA TGTGCCAGCAGCGCGTGGGGTAGGGGTGACGAGACCCAGTACTTC.

The CDR3 sequence: CASSQRRGYTF. CDR3 DNA sequence: TGTGCCAGCAGCCAACGCAGGGGCTACACCTTC. The rearrangement joins TRBV28 to TRBJ1-2; D is uncertain. Per the germline V gene, CDR1 is MDHEN and CDR2 is SYDVKM. This CDR3 comprises 11 residues. V gave up 6 bases and J gave up 8 bases, with 10 bases separating them.

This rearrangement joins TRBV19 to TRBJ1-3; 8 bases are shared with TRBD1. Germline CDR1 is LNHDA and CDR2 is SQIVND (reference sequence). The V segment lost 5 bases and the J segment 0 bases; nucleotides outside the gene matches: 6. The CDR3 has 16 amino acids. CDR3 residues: CASSWGTGPSGNTIYF. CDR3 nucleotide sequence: TGTGCCAGTAGTTGGGGGACAGGTCCCTCTGGAAACACCATATATTTT.

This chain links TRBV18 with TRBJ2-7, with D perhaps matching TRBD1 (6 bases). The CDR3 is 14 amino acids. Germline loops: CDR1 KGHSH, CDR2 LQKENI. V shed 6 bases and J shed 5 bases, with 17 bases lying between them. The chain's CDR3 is CASSFSNRDNEQYF. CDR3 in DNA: TGTGCCAGCTCTTTTTCCAACAGGGACAACGAGCAGTACTTC.

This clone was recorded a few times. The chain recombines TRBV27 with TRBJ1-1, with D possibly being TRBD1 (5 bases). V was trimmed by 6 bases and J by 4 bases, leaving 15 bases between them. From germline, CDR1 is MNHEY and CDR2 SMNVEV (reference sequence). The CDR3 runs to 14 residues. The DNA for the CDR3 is TGTGCCAGCAGCTGGCTGCAGGGTAGCACTGAAGCTTTCTTT. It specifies CASSWLQGSTEAFF.

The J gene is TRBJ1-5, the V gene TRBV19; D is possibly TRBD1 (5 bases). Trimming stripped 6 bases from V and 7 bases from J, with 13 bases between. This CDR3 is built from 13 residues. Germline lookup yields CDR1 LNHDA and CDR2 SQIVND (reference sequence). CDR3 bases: TGTGCCAGTAGACCCCGGGGGGTGCAGCCCCAGCATTTT. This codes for CASRPRGVQPQHF.

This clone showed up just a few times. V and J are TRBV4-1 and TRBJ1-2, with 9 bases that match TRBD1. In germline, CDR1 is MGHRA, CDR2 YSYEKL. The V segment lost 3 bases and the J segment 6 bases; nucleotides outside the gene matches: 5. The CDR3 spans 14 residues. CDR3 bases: TGCGCCAGCAGCCACGCCACAGGGGGCAATGGCTACACCTTC. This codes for CASSHATGGNGYTF.